A selection of T cell receptor beta chains follows, all from one sample in a study of response to subunit inactivated influenza vaccine. Each CDR3 protein gets one entry after TCRdb re-called the RT-PCR reads with MiXCR. This table has roughly 700,000 distinct CDR3 sequences, roughly 14% appearing once. The sequences come from PBMCs from blood, collected approximately 15 days before vaccination. The receptors were gathered from a man aged 45-60 years who received an inactivated influenza vaccine. The CDR3 runs from the conserved cysteine through the conserved F or W. A D gene is named only where the DNA matches it firmly. Expanded clones are given a class, and other clones once, few, many or no size at all.

TRBD2	many	TRBV19	13	TRBJ2-1	CASSLGLVDEQFF	TGTGCCAGTAGTTTGGGACTAGTCGATGAGCAGTTCTTC
TRBD2	few	TRBV4-3	16	TRBJ2-5	CASSQGSAGVQETQYF	TGCGCCAGCAGCCAAGGATCAGCGGGGGTCCAAGAGACCCAGTACTTC
.	.	TRBV11-2	14	TRBJ1-1	CASSLVRGPLVAFF	TGTGCCAGCAGCTTAGTCAGGGGACCGCTCGTCGCTTTCTTT
.	.	TRBV10-3	11	TRBJ2-5	CATKVGETQYF	TGTGCCACCAAGGTCGGGGAGACCCAGTACTTC
.	.	TRBV6-2/TRBV6-3	15	TRBJ2-1	CASSYPLRPYNEQFF	TGTGCCAGCAGTTATCCTTTACGCCCCTACAATGAGCAGTTCTTC
TRBD2	many	TRBV7-2	17	TRBJ2-1	CASSFGLAGQSYNEQFF	TGTGCCAGCAGCTTTGGACTAGCGGGGCAATCCTACAATGAGCAGTTCTTC
.	.	TRBV21-1	15	TRBJ2-6	CASSNLRSGANVLTF	TGTGCCAGCAGCAATTTAAGGTCTGGGGCCAACGTCCTGACTTTC
.	few	TRBV4-2	15	TRBJ2-1	CASSPESFPNNEQFF	TGTGCCAGCAGCCCTGAAAGTTTCCCGAACAATGAGCAGTTCTTC
TRBD1	many	TRBV10-3	14	TRBJ2-1	CATMLGGRTNEQFF	TGTGCCACTATGTTAGGGGGCCGGACCAATGAGCAGTTCTTC
.	once	TRBV9	15	TRBJ2-5	CASSSRGDSQETQYF	TGTGCCAGCAGCTCCCGGGGGGACAGCCAAGAGACCCAGTACTTC
TRBD1	.	TRBV3-1	15	TRBJ2-5	CASSHLDRAPETQYF	TGTGCCAGCAGCCACTTGGACAGGGCCCCGGAGACCCAGTACTTC
TRBD1	.	TRBV24-1	14	TRBJ2-1	CATSKGDRDNEQFF	TGTGCCACCAGTAAGGGGGACAGGGACAATGAGCAGTTCTTC
TRBD2	few	TRBV12-3/TRBV12-4	14	TRBJ2-5	CASSPFDGGETQYF	TGTGCCAGCAGTCCCTTCGACGGGGGGGAGACCCAGTACTTC
.	.	TRBV7-9	15	TRBJ2-5	CASSLRLALQETQYF	TGTGCCAGCAGCTTACGTCTAGCGCTCCAAGAGACCCAGTACTTC
.	many	TRBV2	13	TRBJ2-1	CASRDFDYNEQFF	TGTGCCAGCCGGGACTTCGACTACAATGAGCAGTTCTTC
.	few	TRBV7-9	14	TRBJ1-5	CASSSTATDQPQHF	TGTGCCAGCAGCTCCACAGCGACAGATCAGCCCCAGCATTTT
.	many	TRBV3-1	13	TRBJ1-1	CASSQGQNTEAFF	TGTGCCAGCAGCCAAGGACAGAACACTGAAGCTTTCTTT
TRBD1	few	TRBV7-2	15	TRBJ1-2	CASSLTSTGSYGYTF	TGTGCCAGCAGCCTCACCTCGACAGGGAGCTATGGCTACACCTTC
.	few	TRBV6-5	16	TRBJ1-5	CASSYSRHTSNQPQHF	TGTGCCAGCAGTTACTCACGGCACACAAGCAATCAGCCCCAGCATTTT
.	.	TRBV7-2	15	TRBJ2-1	CASSLASAGVNEQFF	TGTGCCAGCAGCTTAGCCAGTGCTGGAGTCAATGAGCAGTTCTTC
.	few	TRBV29-1	12	TRBJ2-7	CSVANDLDEQYF	TGCAGCGTTGCAAACGATTTGGACGAGCAGTACTTC
.	.	TRBV27	16	TRBJ2-6	CASSIGDTSGANVLTF	TGTGCCAGCAGTATAGGGGACACCTCCGGGGCCAACGTCCTGACTTTC